This T cell receptor beta chain is from a study of T-cell reconstitution after alpha-beta-depleted transplantation in children. The CDR3 totals 17 residues. The germline gives CDR1 ENHRY, CDR2 SYGVKD. The V end lost 4 bases, the J end lost 2 bases, and 18 bases lay between the germline ends. Overall study findings and caveats: T-cell counts and diversity were attributed mostly to newly produced T cells one year after transplant. Surviving recipient T cells and thymic progenitors accounted for the high day-60 TCRbeta diversity observed in some patients.

Library preparation (for TCRbeta) was performed with unique molecular identifiers. TCRdb used MiXCR to reprocess the PCR reads, holding one entry per CDR3 protein. The repertoire holds some 260,000 distinct CDR3 sequences, with roughly 25% as singletons. Worth noting for this clonotype: Its antigen is currently unknown.

This TCR came from a female patient aged 2 to 10 who had a stem cell transplant for congenital amegakaryocytic thrombocytopenia, so the T cells may come from the graft donor. J is TRBJ1-5 and V is TRBV10-3; weak D call: TRBD1 (6 bases). The source material was PBMCs, mostly from graft donor cells, sampled 360 days after TCRalphabeta/CD19-depleted stem cell transplant. CDR3 loop: CAISVGGPGGGNQPQHF. The CDR3 bases are TGTGCCATCAGTGTTGGGGGGCCGGGGGGAGGCAATCAGCCCCAGCATTTT.